The 3 T cell receptor beta chains below come from one sample, sequenced in a study of OX40 agonist ivuxolimab in advanced cancers. Here immunoSEQ multiplex PCR was the method, and the copy in TCRdb shows in-frame clones only, minus some. The sample includes 30,000 to 45,000 clones, around 80% of them seen just once. Sample: CD4+ or CD8+ T cells sorted from blood, taken in a trial of the OX40 agonist ivuxolimab. All receptors come from an adult with an advanced solid tumor such as melanoma, head and neck, liver or kidney cancer.

The genes are TRBV28 and TRBJ2-5; possibly TRBD2 for D (7 bases). Deletions cut 4 bases from V and 4 bases from J, with 16 bases between. CDR3 length equals 15 residues. In germline, CDR1 is MDHEN, CDR2 SYDVKM. CDR3 amino acids: CASSSPRGGRETQYF. In DNA form, the CDR3 reads TGTGCCAGCAGTTCTCCTAGGGGGGGCCGAGAGACCCAGTACTTC. Filled out from reference TRBV28 and TRBJ2-5, the complete variable domain reads DVKVTQSSRYLVKRTGEKVFLECVQDMDHENMFWYRQDPGLGLRLIYFSYDVKMKEKGDIPEGYSVSREKKERFSLILESASTNQTSMYLCASSSPRGGRETQYFGPGTRLLVL.

The rearrangement joins TRBV7-9 to TRBJ2-3, with D unclear. The germline V gene encodes CDR1 SEHNR and CDR2 FQNEAQ (reference sequence). V was cut by 1 base and J by 3 bases, with 14 bases left in between. The CDR3 length is 16 residues. The CDR3: CASSLDLGSMTDTQYF. CDR3 coding DNA: TGTGCCAGCAGCTTAGATTTGGGGTCGATGACAGATACGCAGTATTTT.

V is TRBV29-1 and J is TRBJ2-1, with no clear D. CDR3 length: 11 amino acids. V was pared by 6 bases and J by 6 bases, with 9 bases between. Germline V gene lookup returns CDR1 SQVTM and CDR2 ANQGSEA. CDR3 protein: CSVDRSNEQFF. The CDR3 region has the DNA TGCAGCGTGGACCGTAGCAATGAGCAGTTCTTC.